This is a list of T cell receptor beta chains from one sample in a study of T cell repertoires in cytomegalovirus infection. TCRdb called the reads again in MiXCR, with one record for every CDR3 protein. The top ten hold roughly 18% of the sample, which has roughly 250,000 distinct CDR3 sequences, over 20% seen once. Sequenced input: CD8+ T cells from PBMCs. The receptors stem from a human donor in good health (CMV status not recorded). Some clones in this sample may be carry-over from other donors' samples. The CDR3 runs from the conserved cysteine through the conserved F or W. D genes are given only for firm matches. Clone size, where shown, is once, few, many, or a class for clones that have expanded.

TRBV7-6	TRBJ2-1	NA	many	TGTGCCAGCAGCTTCGACGGTCTCAATGAGCAGTTCTTC	CASSFDGLNEQFF
TRBV11-2	TRBJ2-1	TRBD2	NA	TGTGCCAGCAGCTTAGAGGCGGGGGGGCTTAACAATGAGCAGTTCTTC	CASSLEAGGLNNEQFF
TRBV2	TRBJ2-5	TRBD1	few	TGTGCCAGCAGTGAAGCGCCAGGGGGAGAGACCCAGTACTTC	CASSEAPGGETQYF
TRBV20-1	TRBJ2-3	TRBD1	NA	TGCAGTGCAGGGGACAGGGGATCCACAGATACGCAGTATTTT	CSAGDRGSTDTQYF
TRBV10-2	TRBJ2-7	NA	NA	TGCGCCAGCAGTGATATTTGGGACAACTCCTACGAGCAGTACTTC	CASSDIWDNSYEQYF
TRBV7-6	TRBJ1-2	NA	NA	TGTGCCAGCAGCTTAGATACAGCCCCACTGCGGGGCTACACCTTC	CASSLDTAPLRGYTF
TRBV15	TRBJ2-3	TRBD2	NA	TGTGCCACGACGGCGGGGGGGCAGACAGATACGCAGTATTTT	CATTAGGQTDTQYF
TRBV29-1	TRBJ1-2	NA	NA	TGCAGCGTGGTCGCAGGGGTGGAGGGCTACACCTTC	CSVVAGVEGYTF
TRBV19	TRBJ2-5	NA	NA	TGTGCCAGTAGCCAGACGGCCGGCGGGGAGACCCAGTACTTC	CASSQTAGGETQYF
TRBV28	TRBJ2-3	NA	few	TGTGCCAGCAGTTCCCTTAGAGATACGCAGTATTTT	CASSSLRDTQYF
TRBV7-3	TRBJ2-7	TRBD2	NA	TGTGCCAGCAGCTTACATAGCGGGGGGACATTCCCCTTTTACGAGCAGTACTTC	CASSLHSGGTFPFYEQYF
TRBV20-1	TRBJ2-2	NA	NA	TGCAGTGCCCCTGTCGACAGGACGAACACCGGGGAGCTGTTTTTT	CSAPVDRTNTGELFF
TRBV4-1	TRBJ2-3	TRBD2	NA	TGCGCCAGCAGCCAAGAACCTAGCGGGGTTGTAGATACGCAGTATTTT	CASSQEPSGVVDTQYF
TRBV15	TRBJ2-5	NA	few	TGTGCCACCAGCAGAGCCCTGGGGACGTCCGCGGGGCCCCAGTACTTC	CATSRALGTSAGPQYF
TRBV7-9	TRBJ2-1	TRBD2	many	TGTGCCAGCAGCTTATCGGGTAGCGGGGGGCCCATCAATGAGCAGTTCTTC	CASSLSGSGGPINEQFF
TRBV28	TRBJ2-5	TRBD2	NA	TGTGCCAGCAGTTTTTGGCTGACTAGCGGGGGGGAAGAGACCCAGTACTTC	CASSFWLTSGGEETQYF
TRBV14	TRBJ1-2	NA	few	TGTGCCAGCGAGGGTCCGCGATGGGATGGCTACACCTTC	CASEGPRWDGYTF
TRBV28	TRBJ1-2	NA	NA	TGTGCCAGCAGCCCCCCGCTACAGAACTATGGCTACACCTTC	CASSPPLQNYGYTF
TRBV28	TRBJ2-3	TRBD1	many	TGTGCCAGCAGTACCAAGGGACAGGGATGGTCAGATACGCAGTATTTT	CASSTKGQGWSDTQYF
TRBV20-1	TRBJ2-2	NA	few	TGCAGTGCTAGAGATCAGAACACCGGGGAGCTGTTTTTT	CSARDQNTGELFF
TRBV11-2	TRBJ2-2	TRBD1	few	TGTGCCAGCAGCTGGAGTGTAGCAGGGGGCCTGACCGGGGAGCTGTTTTTT	CASSWSVAGGLTGELFF
TRBV19	TRBJ1-5	NA	NA	TGTGCCAGTAGTATTCCGGCGGGACAACTCAATCAGCCCCAGCATTTT	CASSIPAGQLNQPQHF
TRBV12-3/TRBV12-4	TRBJ1-4	NA	few	TGTGCCAGCAGCCCGGTGTTCGGGGGCCATGATGAAAAACTGTTTTTT	CASSPVFGGHDEKLFF
TRBV7-9	TRBJ2-7	NA	few	TGTGCCAGCAGCCCCGTGGTGTCTTCCTACGAGCAGTACTTC	CASSPVVSSYEQYF
TRBV12-3/TRBV12-4	TRBJ1-2	NA	NA	TGTGCCAGCAGTCCACCTACCCCGTCCCATGGCTACACCTTC	CASSPPTPSHGYTF
TRBV28	TRBJ1-1	TRBD1	many	TGTGCCAGCAGTTTACTCGGGACAGGGGACACTGAAGCTTTCTTT	CASSLLGTGDTEAFF
TRBV7-3	TRBJ1-2	NA	NA	TGTGCCAGCAGCTCCGACCCGAGTTGGGGCTACACCTTC	CASSSDPSWGYTF
TRBV28	TRBJ1-1	NA	few	TGTGCCAGCACCTTATCCTGGGGCACTGAAGCTTTCTTT	CASTLSWGTEAFF
TRBV20-1	TRBJ2-2	NA	NA	TGCAGTGCTAGGGACCAGGGTCTTCACACCGGGGAGCTGTTTTTT	CSARDQGLHTGELFF
TRBV29-1	TRBJ1-1	NA	many	TGCAGCGTTGAAGCCCTATCCTACCTGAACACTGAAGCTTTCTTT	CSVEALSYLNTEAFF
TRBV28	TRBJ2-5	TRBD2	NA	TGTGCCAGCAGTCGGGGGGTCGGAGGCCAAGAGACCCAGTACTTC	CASSRGVGGQETQYF
TRBV7-3	TRBJ2-5	NA	many	TGTGCCAGCAGCTTAGGGGCTAGTCGTCAAGAGACCCAGTACTTC	CASSLGASRQETQYF
TRBV28	TRBJ2-7	TRBD2	few	TGTGCCAGCAGTTTAATAAGACTAGCGGACCTCGAGCAGTACTTC	CASSLIRLADLEQYF
TRBV28	TRBJ1-3	TRBD1	NA	TGTGCCAGCAGCCGGACAGGGGAGGGTAGAAACACCATATATTTT	CASSRTGEGRNTIYF
TRBV15	TRBJ1-2	NA	few	TGTGCCACCAGCAGCCTTATAGGGGGCTACACCTTC	CATSSLIGGYTF
TRBV25-1	TRBJ1-2	TRBD1	NA	TGTGCCAGCAGTGACACAGGGGGCGCATCGGACTATGGCTACACCTTC	CASSDTGGASDYGYTF
TRBV7-9	TRBJ2-1	TRBD2	few	TGTGCCAGCAGCCCGGCTAGCGGAATTAACAATGAGCAGTTCTTC	CASSPASGINNEQFF
TRBV7-2	TRBJ2-3	TRBD1	NA	TGTGCCAGCAGCTTAGCACAGGACAGGCCGACCACAGATACGCAGTATTTT	CASSLAQDRPTTDTQYF
TRBV12-3/TRBV12-4	TRBJ1-6	NA	NA	TGTGCCAGCACTAGAAGCGCTCGGTATAATTCACCCCTCCACTTT	CASTRSARYNSPLHF
TRBV18	TRBJ1-2	NA	NA	TGTGCCAGCTCCCCCCGCGGGGGTCGGTATGGCTACACCTTC	CASSPRGGRYGYTF